The 16 T cell receptor beta chains below all came from one sample that was sequenced in a study of early T cells in non-severe SARS-CoV-2 infection. TCRdb reprocessed the 5' RACE reads via MiXCR and lists one record per CDR3 protein. Among about 77,000 distinct CDR3 sequences listed, 9.5% to 15% were seen once. The sample was whole blood, taken at baseline. All receptors come from an adult who was a healthcare worker with PCR-confirmed SARS-CoV-2 infection or an uninfected control (not recorded which). The donor label of this sample is uncertain.

This clonotype has just a few counts. This chain joins TRBV5-1 and TRBJ2-1; D is perhaps TRBD1 or TRBD2 (5 bases each). V dropped 2 bases and J dropped 4 bases, with 16 bases sitting between them. Germline V gives CDR1 SGHRS, CDR2 YFSETQ. The CDR3 consists of 16 residues. Here the CDR3 reads CASSFGTRGTYNEQFF. CDR3 bases: TGCGCCAGCAGCTTTGGGACCCGGGGAACTTACAATGAGCAGTTCTTC.

The table lists this clonotype with a few counts. The genes are TRBV25-1 and TRBJ1-2; D gene ambiguous. Germline CDR1 is MGHDK and CDR2 is SYGVNS. Trimming cost V 7 bases and J 8 bases, with 8 bases left between them. The length of the CDR3 is 10 residues. In DNA form, the CDR3 reads TGTGCCAGCAAAGGTCGGGGCTACACCTTC. Translating gives CASKGRGYTF.

V usage is TRBV20-1 and J usage is TRBJ2-7, with 8 bases identical to TRBD1. The CDR3 loop spans 15 amino acids. J gave up 2 bases and V 6 bases, and 12 bases lay outside the gene matches. Germline V gene data show CDR1 as DFQATT and CDR2 as SNEGSKA (reference sequence). In DNA, the CDR3 is TGCAGTGCGGAGAGAGGGACAGGCGTCGCCTACGAGCAGTACTTC. It encodes CSAERGTGVAYEQYF.

The gene calls are TRBV6-2 or TRBV6-3 and TRBJ2-3; 8 bases are a match to TRBD2. The CDR3 extends over 14 amino acids. From germline, CDR1 is MNHEY and CDR2 SVGEGT. Unmatched junction bases numbered 7, after V lost 6 bases and J lost 5 bases. CDR3 DNA sequence: TGTGCCAGCAGAACCGGGGGGGCCAGAGATACGCAGTATTTT. Its protein product is CASRTGGARDTQYF.

V and J are TRBV6-6 and TRBJ2-3; TRBD2 agrees at 9 bases. The V gene's germline CDR1 is MNHNY and CDR2 SVGAGI (reference sequence). After removal of 2 bases from V and 3 bases from J, the junction contained 6 bases not matched to a gene. This CDR3 is 16 amino acids long. For the CDR3, the DNA is TGTGCCAGCAGTTACCCCTCCCTAGCGGGAACAGATACGCAGTATTTT. This gives the protein CASSYPSLAGTDTQYF.

This clonotype showed up many times. The chain combines TRBV2 with TRBJ1-2, with D possibly being TRBD1 (6 bases). CDR1 and CDR2 from the germline V gene are SNHLY and FYNNEI. This CDR3 has 13 amino acids. V was trimmed by 2 bases and J by 10 bases, leaving 14 bases between them. CDR3 nucleotide sequence: TGTGCCAGCAGTGAACAGGCAGGGGTTTACTACACCTTC. Its translation: CASSEQAGVYYTF.

This clonotype was counted once. This chain links TRBV10-2 with TRBJ2-1; the D gene is possibly TRBD1 (8 bases). This CDR3 spans 14 amino acids. Germline lookup yields CDR1 WSHSY and CDR2 SAAADI. Trimming shortened V by 6 bases and J by 7 bases, and 16 bases separated the two germline ends. CDR3 protein: CASRRDRGGNEQFF. The CDR3 DNA reads TGCGCCAGCAGGAGAGACAGGGGAGGGAATGAGCAGTTCTTC.

The chain is built from TRBV25-1 and TRBJ1-1, with a tentative D call TRBD1 (5 bases). V was shortened by 6 bases and J by 9 bases, with 8 bases between the two germline ends. Germline loops: CDR1 MGHDK, CDR2 SYGVNS. The CDR3 spans 10 residues. In DNA form, the CDR3 reads TGTGCCAGCAGGGGACCGAAAGCTTTCTTT. This translates into CASRGPKAFF. Filled out from reference TRBV25-1 and TRBJ1-1, the complete variable domain reads EADIYQTPRYLVIGTGKKITLECSQTMGHDKMYWYQQDPGMELHLIHYSYGVNSTEKGDLSSESTVSRIRTEHFPLTLESARPSHTSQYLCASRGPKAFFGQGTRLTVV.

The V call is TRBV2, the J call TRBJ1-5; no clear D gene. Trimming removed 1 base at V and 7 bases at J, with 11 bases between. Germline V gives CDR1 SNHLY, CDR2 FYNNEI. This CDR3 has 14 amino acids. The CDR3 sequence is CASSEGQPSQPQHF. The CDR3 DNA is TGTGCCAGCAGTGAAGGGCAGCCCAGCCAGCCCCAGCATTTT.

The chain couples TRBV13 to TRBJ2-7; 8 bases are shared with TRBD2. The CDR3 runs 16 residues. Germline values: CDR1 PRHDT, CDR2 FYEKMQ (reference sequence). Trimming took 5 bases from V and 0 from J; bases not matched to a gene: 9. The CDR3 reads CASSESTSASSYEQYF. The CDR3 nucleotides are TGTGCCAGCAGCGAATCGACTAGCGCGAGCTCCTACGAGCAGTACTTC.

The CDR3 bases are TGTGCCAGCAGCTTATATACCGGGGAGCTGTTTTTT. Protein sequence: CASSLYTGELFF. The chain recombines TRBV11-2 with TRBJ2-2; D is unresolved. Trimming shortened V by 2 bases and J by 5 bases, and 3 bases separated the two germline ends. CDR1 and CDR2 (germline): SGHAT, FQNNGV. This CDR3 region has 12 residues.

This clonotype was picked up many times. This chain connects TRBV18 to TRBJ2-2; D uncertain. The CDR3 length is 12 residues. V dropped 1 base and J dropped 4 bases, with 1 base sitting between them. Germline loops: CDR1 KGHSH, CDR2 LQKENI. Written as DNA, the CDR3 is TGTGCCAGCTCACCACGCACCGGGGAGCTGTTTTTT. This translates into CASSPRTGELFF.

There are many counts of this clonotype. The chain has TRBV5-1 and TRBJ2-1, with a tentative D call TRBD2 (5 bases). The V and J ends lost 4 bases and 6 bases respectively, with 8 bases between them. The CDR3 totals 12 residues. Germline lookup yields CDR1 SGHRS and CDR2 YFSETQ. In nucleotides, the CDR3 is TGCGCCAGCAGCGTAACTAGCAATGAGCAGTTCTTC. Translating gives CASSVTSNEQFF.

There are many counts of this clonotype. The J gene is TRBJ1-1, the V gene TRBV10-3; 8 bases are a match to TRBD1. Looked up from germline, CDR1 is ENHRY and CDR2 is SYGVKD. The CDR3 consists of 14 residues. Germline trimming cut 6 bases from V and 0 bases from J; bases unmatched to any gene: 3. CDR3 DNA sequence: TGTGCCATCAGGACAGGGGTTATGAACACTGAAGCTTTCTTT. It is translated as CAIRTGVMNTEAFF.

The V gene is TRBV10-3, the J gene TRBJ2-1; D assignment may be TRBD1 or TRBD2 (5 bases each). The CDR3 contains 12 residues. Trimming pared 2 bases from V and 10 bases from J, leaving 9 bases between. Germline V gene data show CDR1 as ENHRY and CDR2 as SYGVKD. CDR3 DNA: TGTGCCATCAGTGAGAGAGGGGTAGAGCAGTTCTTC. The encoded protein is CAISERGVEQFF.

This clonotype has at least ten counts. The chain employs TRBV20-1 and TRBJ1-2; no definite D call. The CDR3 extends over 14 amino acids. V lost 0 bases, J lost 6 bases, and 14 bases lay in between. The V gene's germline CDR1 is DFQATT and CDR2 SNEGSKA (reference sequence). The CDR3 bases are TGCAGTGCTAGAGACAGGACCGCCGCCGATGGCTACACCTTC. Encoded protein: CSARDRTAADGYTF.